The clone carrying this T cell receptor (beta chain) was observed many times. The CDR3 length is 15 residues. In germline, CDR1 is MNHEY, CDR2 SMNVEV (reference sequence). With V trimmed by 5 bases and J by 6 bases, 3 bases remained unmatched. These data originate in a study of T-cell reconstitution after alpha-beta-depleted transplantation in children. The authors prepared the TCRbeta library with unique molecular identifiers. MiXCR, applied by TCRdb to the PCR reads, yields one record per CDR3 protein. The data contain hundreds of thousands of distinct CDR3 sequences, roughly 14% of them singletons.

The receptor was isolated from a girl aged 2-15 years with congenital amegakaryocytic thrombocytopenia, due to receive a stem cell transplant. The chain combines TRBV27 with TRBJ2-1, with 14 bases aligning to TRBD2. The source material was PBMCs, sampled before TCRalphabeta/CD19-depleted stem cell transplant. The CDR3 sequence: CASSPGTSGSNEQFF. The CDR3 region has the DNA TGTGCCAGCAGTCCAGGGACTAGCGGGAGCAATGAGCAGTTCTTC.